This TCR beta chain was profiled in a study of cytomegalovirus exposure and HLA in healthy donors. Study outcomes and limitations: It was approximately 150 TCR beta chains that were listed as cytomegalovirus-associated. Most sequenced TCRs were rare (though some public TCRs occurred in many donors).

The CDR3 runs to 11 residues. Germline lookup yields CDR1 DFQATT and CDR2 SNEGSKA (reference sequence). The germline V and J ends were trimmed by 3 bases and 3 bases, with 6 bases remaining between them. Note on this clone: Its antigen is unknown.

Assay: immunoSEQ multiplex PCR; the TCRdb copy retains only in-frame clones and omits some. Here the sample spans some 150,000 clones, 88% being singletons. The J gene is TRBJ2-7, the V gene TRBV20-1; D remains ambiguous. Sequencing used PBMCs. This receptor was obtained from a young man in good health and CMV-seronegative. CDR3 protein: CSASLLYEQYF. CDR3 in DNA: TGCAGTGCTAGTCTACTCTACGAGCAGTACTTC.